These T cell receptor beta chains were read from a single sample in a study of lymphopenia after photon versus proton radiotherapy. This table comes from immunoSEQ multiplex PCR, and its TCRdb copy is limited to in-frame clones, with some not included. The sample yields around 62,000 clones, roughly 83% seen once. This specimen consisted of peripheral blood, obtained from a patient treated with proton-based radiotherapy. The receptors originated from a man aged 60 to 69 with pancreatic cancer. The conserved cysteine and the conserved F or W are not part of the CDR3 here. The D gene is left open where the match is weak. For some rows the clone size is stated as once, few or many, or as a class when expanded; others skip it.

D: -; size: -; V: TRBV5-1; CDR3: ASSPGRRETQY
D: -; size: once; V: TRBV29-1; CDR3: SVGISGAYEQY
D: TRBD2; size: -; V: TRBV4-2; CDR3: ASSLGTSGRESDTQY
D: -; size: -; V: TRBV10-3; CDR3: AISDPRAGLGQPQH
D: -; size: -; V: TRBV18; CDR3: ASLTGASYNEQF
D: TRBD1; size: -; V: TRBV25-1; CDR3: ASSGQGLEDEQY
D: -; size: -; V: TRBV5-1; CDR3: ASSMDGRVTEAF
D: TRBD1; size: few; V: TRBV27; CDR3: ASSRQTGGGQPQH
D: -; size: -; V: TRBV28; CDR3: ASNLGGATNEKLF
D: -; size: -; V: TRBV11-1; CDR3: ASSLGLVSYNEQF
D: -; size: -; V: TRBV14; CDR3: ASSWTSSSYEQY
D: TRBD2; size: -; V: TRBV5-1; CDR3: ASRLAGGLTGELF
D: -; size: -; V: TRBV18; CDR3: ASSTKDSSYEQY
D: -; size: -; V: TRBV7-9; CDR3: ASSLLSTFQETQY
D: TRBD2; size: -; V: TRBV6-1; CDR3: ASHLGGSRYEQY
D: TRBD1; size: few; V: TRBV19; CDR3: ASSRQGTATYEQY
D: TRBD1; size: -; V: TRBV9; CDR3: ASSDRGHTGELF
D: TRBD2; size: -; V: TRBV28; CDR3: ASSLAGARADTQY
D: TRBD2; size: -; V: TRBV19; CDR3: ASSLWTSGRASGELF
D: -; size: -; V: TRBV9; CDR3: ASSVAPREVYNEQF
D: -; size: once; V: TRBV27; CDR3: ASSSPRSGSSYNEQF
D: TRBD2; size: -; V: TRBV6-1; CDR3: ASSLAGTYNEQF
D: -; size: -; V: TRBV6-6; CDR3: ASNWGDRKNTEAF
D: -; size: -; V: TRBV15; CDR3: ATDPGGLRDTGELF
D: -; size: -; V: TRBV6-1; CDR3: ASRNGDNEQF
D: TRBD1; size: -; V: TRBV7-8; CDR3: ASSWDRSSNTEAF
D: -; size: -; V: TRBV6-1; CDR3: ASRRFDEQF
D: -; size: -; V: TRBV7-3; CDR3: ASSVGPGVVDTQY
D: -; size: -; V: TRBV20-1; CDR3: SASSNTEAF
D: -; size: -; V: TRBV20-1; CDR3: SGGKSDTQY
D: TRBD1; size: -; V: TRBV7-3; CDR3: ASSHSGTGGDEQF
D: TRBD1; size: -; V: TRBV4-1; CDR3: ASSQDRTGGVTDTQY
D: -; size: once; V: TRBV27; CDR3: ASRTIGGVDYEQY
D: TRBD1; size: -; V: TRBV18; CDR3: ASSPLQGGYITDTQY
D: -; size: -; V: TRBV5-1; CDR3: ASGGSNTDTQY
D: -; size: -; V: TRBV27; CDR3: ASSLFSGSSYEQY
D: -; size: -; V: TRBV5-1; CDR3: ASSLEGSRYEQY
D: -; size: -; V: TRBV28; CDR3: ASSLGLKRGTDTQY
D: TRBD1; size: -; V: TRBV18; CDR3: ASSPVDRGAGELF
D: TRBD2; size: -; V: TRBV5-1; CDR3: ASSFQLAASTDTQY
D: TRBD2; size: -; V: TRBV27; CDR3: ASSLSGRTDTQY
D: -; size: -; V: TRBV6-5; CDR3: ASSYGGDGANVLT
D: TRBD1; size: -; V: TRBV7-2; CDR3: ATERWQGAGYGYT
D: -; size: -; V: TRBV10-3; CDR3: AISERHGDTIY
D: TRBD2; size: -; V: TRBV11-3; CDR3: ASSLQHRTSGSFEQY
D: -; size: -; V: TRBV11-3; CDR3: ASSPGGRSRSYTDTQY
D: TRBD1; size: -; V: TRBV18; CDR3: ASSEQGGASNYGYT
D: -; size: once; V: TRBV15; CDR3: ATSIENDQPQH
D: -; size: -; V: TRBV7-2; CDR3: ASSQGHRNEKLF
D: TRBD2; size: -; V: TRBV19; CDR3: ASKPRAGAGTGELF
D: -; size: -; V: TRBV11-2; CDR3: ASSPGHSYEQY
D: TRBD1; size: once; V: TRBV6-1; CDR3: ASSLGQTNEKLF
D: -; size: -; V: TRBV5-6; CDR3: ASSFWFSGTANEKLF
D: -; size: -; V: TRBV27; CDR3: ASSLLDSNYGYT